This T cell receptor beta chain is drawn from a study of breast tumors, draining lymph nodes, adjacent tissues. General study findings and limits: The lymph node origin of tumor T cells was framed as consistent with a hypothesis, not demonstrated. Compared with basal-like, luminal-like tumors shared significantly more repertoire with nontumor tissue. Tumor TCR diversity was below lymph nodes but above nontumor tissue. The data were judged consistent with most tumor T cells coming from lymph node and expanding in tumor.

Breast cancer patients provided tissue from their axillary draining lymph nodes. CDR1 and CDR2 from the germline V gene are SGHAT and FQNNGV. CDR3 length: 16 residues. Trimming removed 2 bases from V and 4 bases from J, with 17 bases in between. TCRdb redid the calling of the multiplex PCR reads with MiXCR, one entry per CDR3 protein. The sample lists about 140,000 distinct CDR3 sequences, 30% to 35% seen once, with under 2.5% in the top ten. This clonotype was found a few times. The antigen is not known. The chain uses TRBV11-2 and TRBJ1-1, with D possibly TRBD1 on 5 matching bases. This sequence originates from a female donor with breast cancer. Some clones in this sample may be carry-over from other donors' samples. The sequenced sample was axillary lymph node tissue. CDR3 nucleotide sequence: TGTGCCAGCAGCTTAAATATGGACACCCGAGGCACTGAAGCTTTCTTT. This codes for CASSLNMDTRGTEAFF.